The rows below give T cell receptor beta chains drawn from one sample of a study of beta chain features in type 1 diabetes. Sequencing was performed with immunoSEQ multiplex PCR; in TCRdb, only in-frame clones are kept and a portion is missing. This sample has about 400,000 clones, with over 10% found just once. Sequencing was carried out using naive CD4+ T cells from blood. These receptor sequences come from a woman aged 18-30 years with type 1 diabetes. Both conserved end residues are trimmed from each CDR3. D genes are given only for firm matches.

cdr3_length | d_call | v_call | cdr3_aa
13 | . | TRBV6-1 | ASSAPAGSNQPQH
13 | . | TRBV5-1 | ASSSNPSTLNEQF
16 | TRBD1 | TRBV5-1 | ASSLVLTGTGKQETQY
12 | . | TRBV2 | ASSESGLPNEQY
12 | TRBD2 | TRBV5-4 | ASSPSGLLDEQF
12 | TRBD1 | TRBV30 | AVIRGRSKYEQY
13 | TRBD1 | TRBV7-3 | ASSSTGTGLLEQY
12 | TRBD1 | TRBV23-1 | ASSQSVGGSEQY
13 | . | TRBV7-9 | ASIKRGDSGNTIY
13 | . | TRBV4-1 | ASSQGTSMNYGYT
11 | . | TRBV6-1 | ASSVSADTEAF
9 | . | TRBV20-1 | SARRRGEQY
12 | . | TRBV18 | ASSPGRENQPQH
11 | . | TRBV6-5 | ASSRTWSTEAF
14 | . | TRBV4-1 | ASSQDVEQGYYEQY
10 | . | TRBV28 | ASSLYEKTQY
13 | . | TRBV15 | ATSRGRRNTGELF
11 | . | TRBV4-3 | ASSQGVANIQY
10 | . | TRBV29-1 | SVFDNSYEQY
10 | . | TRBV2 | ASKRWRYEQY
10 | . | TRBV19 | ASTDTRDTQY
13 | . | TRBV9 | ASSVAPDSNTEAF